The 13 T cell receptor beta chains below come from one sample, sequenced in a study of CD8 T cells in ankylosing spondylitis (dated by TCRdb to about 2017). The library relied on 5' RACE. TCRdb shows the sequencer as Illumina HiSeq 2500. The public reads were reanalyzed by TCRdb: fastp trimming at Q25, MiXCR alignment, in-frame beta chains only. Each CDR3 protein gets just one entry, which takes the most common genes and DNA from the rows behind it. This sample has roughly 190,000 distinct CDR3 sequences in its table, and more than 10% of those were observed once. The biggest ten clones account for 16% of the sample. Specimen: blood, either unsorted or a sorted T cell fraction (not recorded which). The receptors here all came from a male donor with ankylosing spondylitis or in good health (not recorded which).

The chain is built from TRBV7-9 and TRBJ2-7; D is unclear. This CDR3 region has 14 residues. V lost 6 bases, J lost 3 bases, and 15 bases lay in between. Germline-derived CDR1 and CDR2 are SEHNR and FQNEAQ (reference sequence). CDR3: CASSLSIINYEQYF. CDR3 in DNA: TGTGCCAGCAGTCTTAGCATAATTAACTACGAGCAGTACTTC.

Only a few counts were recorded for this clonotype. This rearrangement joins TRBV12-3 or TRBV12-4 to TRBJ1-1; D call uncertain. The CDR3 contains 11 residues. Deletions cut 4 bases from V and 11 bases from J, with 11 bases between. CDR3 protein: CASSYGLLAFF. CDR3 nucleotides: TGTGCCAGCAGTTACGGCTTACTGGCTTTCTTT.

This clonotype was detected only a few times. This chain connects TRBV27 to TRBJ2-1; maybe TRBD2 (6 bases). The CDR3 totals 14 residues. With 4 bases removed from V and 7 bases from J, the gap between germline ends came to 14 bases. Germline lookup yields CDR1 MNHEY and CDR2 SMNVEV (reference sequence). CDR3 in DNA: TGTGCCAGCAGTTCCCGGGGGACGCCGAATGAGCAGTTCTTC. Residues: CASSSRGTPNEQFF.

J is TRBJ2-1 and V is TRBV6-5, with 11 bases identical to TRBD1. V gave up 0 bases and J gave up 8 bases; unmatched junction bases: 15. The CDR3 runs 19 residues. Germline V gene lookup returns CDR1 MNHEY and CDR2 SVGAGI. The CDR3 DNA reads as TGTGCCAGCAGTTACTCGGGACAGGGGGATAGGCTCCCACTCGATGAGCAGTTCTTC. Translated: CASSYSGQGDRLPLDEQFF.

This clonotype was seen only a few times. The V and J genes are TRBV12-3 or TRBV12-4 and TRBJ2-3; D call uncertain. Trimming removed 4 bases from V and 7 bases from J, with 9 bases in between. CDR3 length: 12 residues. CDR3 bases: TGTGCCAGCAGTTCCGTTTCACATACGCAGTATTTT. This translates into CASSSVSHTQYF.

The gene calls are TRBV30 and TRBJ2-1; TRBD1 is a possible D gene (6 bases). Per germline, CDR1 GTSNPN and CDR2 SVGIG (reference sequence). V was shortened by 0 bases and J by 6 bases, with 12 bases between the two germline ends. The CDR3 spans 14 residues. CDR3 sequence reads: CAWSVGQGGNEQFF. As DNA, the CDR3 is TGTGCCTGGAGTGTGGGGCAAGGGGGCAATGAGCAGTTCTTC.

This chain connects TRBV5-1 to TRBJ2-1; 15 bases agree with TRBD2. The CDR3 sequence is 17 residues long. In germline, CDR1 is SGHRS, CDR2 YFSETQ. V was pared by 4 bases and J by 2 bases, with 4 bases of the junction left unmatched. The CDR3 bases are TGCGCCAGCAGCCAGGGACTAGCGGGGGGTCCCTACAATGAGCAGTTCTTC. It yields the protein CASSQGLAGGPYNEQFF. Combining the CDR3 with reference TRBV5-1 and TRBJ2-1 gives the whole variable domain KAGVTQTPRYLIKTRGQQVTLSCSPISGHRSVSWYQQTPGQGLQFLFEYFSETQRNKGNFPGRFSGRQFSNSRSEMNVSTLELGDSALYLCASSQGLAGGPYNEQFFGPGTRLTVL.

This clonotype was seen a few times. The CDR3 spells CASSQDIAGNYGYTF. DNA of the CDR3: TGCGCCAGCAGCCAAGATATAGCGGGTAACTATGGCTACACCTTC. This rearrangement joins TRBV4-1 to TRBJ1-2; D not resolved. The V and J ends lost 0 bases and 1 base respectively, with 9 bases between them. The V gene's germline CDR1 is MGHRA and CDR2 YSYEKL. This CDR3 region has 15 residues.

This clonotype has only a few counts. The V and J genes are TRBV14 and TRBJ2-5; the D is unclear. V was trimmed by 1 base and J by 2 bases, leaving 11 bases between them. CDR1 SGHDN and CDR2 FVKESK come from the germline V gene. The CDR3 has 15 residues. CDR3 loop: CASSQGWVTQETQYF. In DNA form, the CDR3 reads TGTGCCAGCAGCCAAGGTTGGGTGACTCAAGAGACCCAGTACTTC.

The chain uses TRBV5-1 and TRBJ2-1, with D possibly being TRBD1 or TRBD2 (5 bases each). The CDR3 length is 17 residues. Looked up from germline, CDR1 is SGHRS and CDR2 is YFSETQ. V shed 0 bases and J shed 4 bases, with 17 bases lying between them. CDR3 sequence: CASSLDVGQGDYNEQFF. The CDR3 DNA reads as TGCGCCAGCAGCTTGGACGTAGGGCAGGGAGATTACAATGAGCAGTTCTTC.

This clonotype was picked up many times. The rearrangement uses TRBV29-1 and TRBJ2-5; 8 bases agree with TRBD1. Unmatched junction bases numbered 9, after V lost 7 bases and J lost 5 bases. CDR3 length equals 13 residues. Per germline, CDR1 SQVTM and CDR2 ANQGSEA. The CDR3 coding sequence is TGCAGCGCCGCGACAGGGGTTGGTGAGACCCAGTACTTC. This gives the protein CSAATGVGETQYF. The entire variable domain, with the rest obtained from reference TRBV29-1 and TRBJ2-5, is as follows: SAVISQKPSRDICQRGTSLTIQCQVDSQVTMMFWYRQQPGQSLTLIATANQGSEATYESGFVIDKFPISRPNLTFSTLTVSNMSPEDSSIYLCSAATGVGETQYFGPGTRLLVL.

The chain combines TRBV4-1 with TRBJ2-7; 12 nucleotides line up with TRBD2. The germline V gene has CDR1 MGHRA and CDR2 YSYEKL. The CDR3 is 18 residues long. The trim removed 6 bases at V and 4 bases at J, leaving 16 bases unmatched. The CDR3 spells CASSHRMELAGGGYEQYF. CDR3 coding DNA: TGCGCCAGCAGTCACCGGATGGAACTAGCGGGAGGAGGATACGAGCAGTACTTC.

The genes are TRBV28 and TRBJ1-1; 9 bases line up with TRBD1. Trimming cost V 3 bases and J 1 base; bases outside gene matches: 6. The germline gives CDR1 MDHEN, CDR2 SYDVKM. The CDR3 sequence is 16 residues long. CDR3 DNA sequence: TGTGCCAGCAGTTTGGACCTGACAGGGGGGAACACTGAAGCTTTCTTT. This sequence encodes CASSLDLTGGNTEAFF.